The present entry profiles one T cell receptor (beta chain) with its context. Under the authors' procedure: Using reference gene primer amplification, nucleated cell counts were estimated. The repertoire was sequenced with immunoSEQ multiplex PCR; TCRdb's copy has only in-frame clones and lacks some. Clone size and V and J calls were adopted from that table, with D and trimming inferred from the DNA. Of 130,000 or so clones listed, almost 80% are singletons. This sample is part of a study of blood T cell repertoires in COVID-19. Study as a whole: Whether acute or convalescent, the COVID-19 samples came from the United States, Italy and Spain. T cells, B-cell-depleted T cells, or PBMCs provided the cDNA or gDNA that served as material.

The CDR3 contains 13 residues. The V gene lost 0 bases and the J gene lost 2 bases, with 4 bases spanning the gap. Germline V gene sequence: CDR1 KGHSH, CDR2 LQKENI. The receptor comes from a human donor in a cohort sampled during active COVID-19. The chain links TRBV18 to TRBJ1-1, with D hard to call. Sequencing input: peripheral blood. As DNA, the CDR3 is TGTGCCAGCTCACCACCGTCAAACACTGAAGCTTTCTTT. This encodes CASSPPSNTEAFF.